In this sample, the clone carrying this T cell receptor (beta chain) turned up a few times. The sample belongs to a study of blood T cell repertoires in COVID-19. Study in general: The United States, Italy and Spain provided the acute and convalescent COVID-19 samples. T cells, B-cell-depleted T cells, or PBMCs provided the cDNA or gDNA that served as material.

The assay was immunoSEQ multiplex PCR, and TCRdb's table has in-frame clones only and misses some. The table has 65,000 to 90,000 clones, 87% seen once. V trimming: 7 bases; J trimming: 6 bases; junction bases outside the gene matches: 10. Germline CDR1 reads LNHDA; CDR2 reads SQIVND (reference sequence). The CDR3 is 15 amino acids. The rearrangement links TRBV19 to TRBJ1-5, with 9 bases lining up with TRBD1. The sequence was obtained from a woman aged 50 to 65 with active or convalescent COVID-19. Sequenced sample: peripheral blood. The CDR3 reads CASKTSDRGSQPQHF. The CDR3 region has the DNA TGTGCCAGTAAAACTTCGGACAGGGGTAGTCAGCCCCAGCATTTT.